The source of this T cell receptor (beta chain) is a study of blood T cell repertoires in COVID-19. Study in general: Italy, Spain and the United States were the sources of the convalescent and acute COVID-19 samples.

V gave up 4 bases and J gave up 0 bases, with 13 bases separating them. Germline CDR1 is SGHRS and CDR2 is YFSETQ. This CDR3 has 15 amino acids. Generated by immunoSEQ multiplex PCR, the TCRdb table keeps only in-frame clones and is missing some. The repertoire holds 200,000 to 250,000 clones, with 84% as singletons. This sequence originates from a woman aged 40 to 50 who had recovered from COVID-19. The V gene is TRBV5-1, the J gene TRBJ1-1, with D tentatively TRBD1 (6 bases). Sequenced material: PBMCs or T cells enriched from blood (not recorded which). This chain's CDR3 is CASSGSGTLNTEAFF. CDR3 DNA sequence: TGCGCCAGCAGCGGTTCCGGGACACTGAACACTGAAGCTTTCTTT.